This T cell receptor (beta chain) appears in the sequencing data of a study of blood T cell repertoires in COVID-19. Overall study context: In each case, the material was cDNA or gDNA derived from T cells, B-cell-depleted T cells, or PBMCs.

This clone was counted once. The CDR3 totals 21 residues. In germline, CDR1 is LGHNA, CDR2 YSLEER. Trimming at V came to 7 bases and at J to 0 bases, leaving 20 bases not matched to a gene. Original processing notes: Amplified reference gene primers provided the basis for estimating nucleated cell counts. This table comes from immunoSEQ multiplex PCR, and its TCRdb copy is limited to in-frame clones, with some not included. V and J calls and clone size follow that table, whereas D and trimming were derived from the DNA. This sample carries 390,000 or so clones, roughly nine tenths of them seen once, and the ten largest clones take about 3%.

The chain has TRBV4-3 and TRBJ2-4, with 11 bases that match TRBD2. The TCR was taken from a woman aged 25-40 years with COVID-19, enrolled during active disease. Input material: peripheral blood. This chain's CDR3 is CASIPVVTSGRYPLAKNIQYF. The CDR3 DNA follows: TGCGCCAGCATCCCCGTTGTAACTAGCGGGAGATATCCTCTAGCCAAAAACATTCAGTACTTC.